This record looks at one TCR beta chain sequence and its context. Its antigen target is currently unknown. Base qualities were left out, and no much larger clone turns up one base away. This sample is drawn from a study of blood T cell repertoires in COVID-19 (TCRdb year 2020). Context from the whole study: The collaborator samples originated in the United States, Italy and Spain and spanned the acute and convalescent phases of COVID-19. The prospective study material was composed of cDNA or gDNA derived from T cells, B-cell-depleted T cells, or PBMCs. Where available, HLA class I and class II types were obtained from metadata supplied by the sample provider rather than from assay-based typing. The repertoires were made available in a free public database intended to serve as a resource for research on the immune response to SARS-CoV-2. The samples were drawn from two sources: the first 160 participants of the ongoing ImmuneRACE study, and 1,254 subjects contributed by 6 global collaborators. The dataset comprised deeply sampled blood TCRbeta repertoires from subjects exposed to, actively infected with, or recovered from COVID-19. Sample metadata almost always included a de-identified subject ID, COVID-19 status, age in years and sex.

Study-wide conclusions, independent of this receptor: How much clinical and demographic metadata was included differed by source and by participant, and the metadata was provided uncurated.

The CDR3 spans 14 residues, from the cysteine through the phenylalanine. CDR3 DNA is the only sequence kept; it has 42 bases, read in frame from the first base. From the germline V gene (reference sequence), CDR1 is SGHNT and CDR2 is YYREEE. Germline trimming: 4 bases from V, 4 bases from J; junction bases outside gene matches: 5. TCRbeta CDR3 regions were amplified from genomic DNA by means of the immunoSEQ Assay, a bias-controlled multiplex PCR. For the original study's pipeline: The number of nucleated cells in each sample was estimated from the amplification of reference gene primers within the assay. To quantify the absolute abundance of each unique TCRbeta CDR3 rearrangement, sequence reads were collapsed and filtered. For each sample, productive Simpson clonality was calculated as the square root of Simpson's diversity index over productive rearrangements. TCRdb carries this immuneACCESS record with in-frame sequences only. Its versions omit some clonotypes, under half of them owing to an unresolved V gene in the studies checked, with the rest unexplained. V and J calls and clone size follow that table, whereas D and trimming were derived from the DNA. This sample comprises 290,000 or so clones, approximately 93% of them detected only once. Together, the top ten hold approximately 2.1% of the sample.

One collaborating source in Seattle enrolled patients during active infection and followed them longitudinally through the course of disease. Each collaborating institution followed its own protocols to collect whole blood in K2EDTA tubes. For TCRbeta analysis, collaborators shipped samples in one of three forms: frozen whole blood, isolated PBMCs, or DNA extracted from either of those sample types. The sample was peripheral blood. This sequence originates from a young woman with COVID-19, enrolled during active disease. This receptor chain uses TRBV5-4 and TRBJ1-1, with 9 central nucleotides matching TRBD1. This receptor has the CDR3 CASSALTGGTEAFF. The DNA is as follows: TGTGCCAGCAGCGCGCTGACAGGGGGCACTGAAGCTTTCTTT.